The present T cell receptor beta chain was sequenced within a study of CDR3 diversity in severe acne. By frequency in the sample, this clonotype is medium-sized. TCRdb independently ran MiXCR on the PCR reads; one entry per CDR3 protein. Of approximately 80,000 distinct CDR3 sequences listed, 45% to 60% are singletons. The sample taken for sequencing was blood. This receptor was taken from a male donor in good health, without acne.

CDR3 nucleotide sequence: TGCAGTGCTAGAGAACGGGAGAGCCAGTCTGGGGCCAACGTCCTGACTTTC. The encoded protein is CSARERESQSGANVLTF. The chain joins TRBV20-1 to TRBJ2-6; possible D gene TRBD2, 6 bases. The germline gives CDR1 DFQATT, CDR2 SNEGSKA (reference sequence). Trimming removed 0 bases from V and 1 base from J, with 13 bases in between. The CDR3 is 17 residues long.